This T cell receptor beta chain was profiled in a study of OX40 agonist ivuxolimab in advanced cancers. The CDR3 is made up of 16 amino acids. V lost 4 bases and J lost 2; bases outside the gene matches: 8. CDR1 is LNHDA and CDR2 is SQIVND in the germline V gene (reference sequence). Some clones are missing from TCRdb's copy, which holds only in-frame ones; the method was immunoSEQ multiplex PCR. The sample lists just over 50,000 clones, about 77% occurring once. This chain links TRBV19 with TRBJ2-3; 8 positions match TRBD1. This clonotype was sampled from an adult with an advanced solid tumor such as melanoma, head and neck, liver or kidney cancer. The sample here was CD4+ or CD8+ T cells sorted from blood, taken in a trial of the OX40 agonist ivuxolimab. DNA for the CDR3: TGTGCCAGTAGTAGCCAACCAGGGGGCTACACAGATACGCAGTATTTT. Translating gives CASSSQPGGYTDTQYF.